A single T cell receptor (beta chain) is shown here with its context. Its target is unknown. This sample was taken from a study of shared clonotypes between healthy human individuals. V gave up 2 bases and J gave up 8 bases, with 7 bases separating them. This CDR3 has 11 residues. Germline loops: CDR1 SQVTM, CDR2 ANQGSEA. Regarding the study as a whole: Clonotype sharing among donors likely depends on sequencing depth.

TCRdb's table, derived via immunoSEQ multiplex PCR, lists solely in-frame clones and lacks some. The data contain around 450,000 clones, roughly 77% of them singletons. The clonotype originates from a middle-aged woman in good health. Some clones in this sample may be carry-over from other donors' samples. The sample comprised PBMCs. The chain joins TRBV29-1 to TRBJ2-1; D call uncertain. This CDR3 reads CSVEWSHEQFF. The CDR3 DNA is TGCAGCGTTGAATGGTCCCATGAGCAGTTCTTC.